This TCR beta chain was documented in a study of Graves' ophthalmopathy and Graves' hyperthyroidism. Uncontrolled infections, pregnancy, lactation or other autoimmune diseases led to patient exclusion. The diagnosis combined clinical symptoms, thyroxine, TRAb, thyroid ultrasound and orbital computed tomography scans. Study-wide results and caveats: Discrimination between ophthalmopathy and stable hyperthyroidism by a 13-signature model showed approximately 89% sensitivity and almost 83% specificity.

The germline V gene encodes CDR1 MNHEY and CDR2 SVGEGT. V gave up 5 bases and J gave up 2 bases; unmatched junction bases: 4. CDR3 length: 14 amino acids. This clonotype was seen ten or more times. What it binds is not known. The TCR beta CDR3 regions underwent amplification from RNA transcripts. Amplification began with first-round RT-PCR using HTBI primers, then second-round multiplex PCR was performed. Using its own MiXCR run on the multiplex PCR reads, TCRdb lists one record per CDR3 protein. This sample carries nearly 400,000 distinct CDR3 sequences, around 18% of them seen once, and the ten largest clones take 1.5% to 2%.

This TCR came from a woman between 18 and 30 years old with Graves' ophthalmopathy. The sequenced sample was peripheral blood. J is TRBJ2-7 and V is TRBV6-2 or TRBV6-3; 9 bases agree with TRBD1. This chain's CDR3 is CASSTGTGPYEQYF. The CDR3 nucleotides read TGTGCCAGCAGTACCGGGACAGGGCCCTACGAGCAGTACTTC.